This TCR beta chain appears in the sequencing data of a study of blood T cells in healthy people across ages. Looked up from germline, CDR1 is MNHNY and CDR2 is SVGAGI (reference sequence). J was trimmed by 0 bases and V by 6 bases; bases with no gene match: 11. This CDR3 is 17 amino acids long. A second PCR of 7 to 11 cycles used a sample-barcoded 5' primer and a J-beta primer mix. Every cDNA molecule carried a tag from a template-switch adaptor bearing 12 random nucleotides. The yield of each sample was at least 2.5 million CDR3-containing paired-end reads. TCRdb recomputed calls from the 5' RACE reads with MiXCR, one row per CDR3 protein. The table has 780,000 or so distinct CDR3 sequences, roughly 56% seen once; the top ten hold around 24%.

V is TRBV6-6 and J is TRBJ1-5; 7 nucleotides match TRBD1. The sequencing input was blood. This clonotype was obtained from a man in his forties in good health. Here the CDR3 reads CASRRDGQDYSNQPQHF. CDR3 nucleotide sequence: TGTGCCAGCAGGAGAGATGGACAGGACTATAGCAATCAGCCCCAGCATTTT.